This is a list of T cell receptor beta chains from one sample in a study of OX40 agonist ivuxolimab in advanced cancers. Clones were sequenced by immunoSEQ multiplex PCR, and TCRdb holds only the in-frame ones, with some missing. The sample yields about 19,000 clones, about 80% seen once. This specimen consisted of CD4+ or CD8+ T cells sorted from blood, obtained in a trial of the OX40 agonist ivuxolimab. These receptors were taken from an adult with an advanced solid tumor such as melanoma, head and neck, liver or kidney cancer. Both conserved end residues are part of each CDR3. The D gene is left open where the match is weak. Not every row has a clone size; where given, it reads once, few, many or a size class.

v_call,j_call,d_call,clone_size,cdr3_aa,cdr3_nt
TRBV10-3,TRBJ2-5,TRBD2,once,CAISDAQLAGVGPETQYF,TGTGCCATCAGTGACGCCCAACTAGCGGGGGTGGGTCCAGAGACCCAGTACTTC
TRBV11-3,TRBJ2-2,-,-,CASSNRPGELFF,TGTGCCAGCAGCAACCGGCCCGGGGAGCTGTTTTTT
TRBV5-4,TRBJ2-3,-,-,CASSLDLSDTDTQYF,TGTGCCAGCAGCTTGGATCTCAGCGACACAGATACGCAGTATTTT
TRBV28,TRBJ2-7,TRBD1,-,CASSWTGKWYEQYF,TGTGCCAGCAGTTGGACAGGGAAGTGGTACGAGCAGTACTTC
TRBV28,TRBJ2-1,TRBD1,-,CASTPRTGGHNEQFF,TGTGCCAGCACACCCCGGACAGGGGGCCACAATGAGCAGTTCTTC
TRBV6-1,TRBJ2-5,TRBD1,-,CASTQQGPWETQYF,TGTGCCAGCACCCAACAGGGGCCCTGGGAGACCCAGTACTTC
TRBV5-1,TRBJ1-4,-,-,CASSLFNEKLFF,TGCGCCAGCAGCTTGTTTAATGAAAAACTGTTTTTT
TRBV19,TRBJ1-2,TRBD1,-,CASSTGTGNYGYTF,TGTGCCAGTAGTACGGGGACAGGGAACTATGGCTACACCTTC
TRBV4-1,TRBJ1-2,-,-,CASSQETLIRVHYGYTF,TGCGCCAGCAGCCAAGAAACCCTAATCCGGGTCCACTATGGCTACACCTTC
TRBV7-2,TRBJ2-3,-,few,CASSRTRGTDTQYF,TGTGCCAGCAGCCGGACTAGGGGGACAGATACGCAGTATTTT
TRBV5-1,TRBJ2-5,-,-,CASSLGTTGGTQYF,TGCGCCAGCAGCTTGGGGACTACCGGGGGCACCCAGTACTTC
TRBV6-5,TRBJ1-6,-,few,CASSWGAQPNSPLHF,TGTGCCAGCAGTTGGGGAGCCCAACCTAATTCACCCCTCCACTTT